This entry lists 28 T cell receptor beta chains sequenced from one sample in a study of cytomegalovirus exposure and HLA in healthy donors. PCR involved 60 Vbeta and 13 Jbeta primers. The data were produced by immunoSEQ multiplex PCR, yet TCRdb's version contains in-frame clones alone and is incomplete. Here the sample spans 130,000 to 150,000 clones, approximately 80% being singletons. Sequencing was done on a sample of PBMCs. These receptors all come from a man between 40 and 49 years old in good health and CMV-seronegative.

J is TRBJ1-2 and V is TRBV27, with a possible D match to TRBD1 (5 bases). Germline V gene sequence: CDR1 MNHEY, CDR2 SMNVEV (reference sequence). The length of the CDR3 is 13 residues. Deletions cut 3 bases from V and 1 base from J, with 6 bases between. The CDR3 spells CASSFQGNYGYTF. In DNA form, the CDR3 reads TGTGCCAGCAGTTTTCAGGGTAACTATGGCTACACCTTC.

The CDR3 DNA sequence: TGTGCCAGCAGAACAACCGGGACAGATAATTCACCCCTCCACTTT. This gives the protein CASRTTGTDNSPLHF. The chain recombines TRBV2 with TRBJ1-6; 7 bases fit TRBD1. Germline CDR1 SNHLY, CDR2 FYNNEI. The CDR3 spans 15 residues. V was pared by 6 bases and J by 5 bases, with 7 bases of the junction left unmatched.

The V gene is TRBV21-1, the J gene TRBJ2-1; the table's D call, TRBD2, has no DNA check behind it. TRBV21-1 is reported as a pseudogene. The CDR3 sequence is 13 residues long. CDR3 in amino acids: CASSKVRYNEQFF. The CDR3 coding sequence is TGTGCCAGCAGCAAAGTACGGTACAATGAGCAGTTCTTC.

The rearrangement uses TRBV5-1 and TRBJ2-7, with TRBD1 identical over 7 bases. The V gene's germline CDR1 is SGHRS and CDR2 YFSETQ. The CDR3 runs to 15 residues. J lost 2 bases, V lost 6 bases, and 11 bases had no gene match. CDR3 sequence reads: CASNPGGEIPYEQYF. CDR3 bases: TGCGCCAGCAATCCAGGGGGAGAAATTCCCTACGAGCAGTACTTC.

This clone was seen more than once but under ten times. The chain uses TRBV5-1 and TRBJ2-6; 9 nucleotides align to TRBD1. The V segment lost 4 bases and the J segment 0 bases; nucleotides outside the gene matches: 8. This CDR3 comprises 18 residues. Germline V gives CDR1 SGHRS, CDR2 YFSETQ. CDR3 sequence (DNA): TGCGCCAGCAGCCAATGGACAGGGGAGACCTCTGGGGCCAACGTCCTGACTTTC. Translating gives CASSQWTGETSGANVLTF.

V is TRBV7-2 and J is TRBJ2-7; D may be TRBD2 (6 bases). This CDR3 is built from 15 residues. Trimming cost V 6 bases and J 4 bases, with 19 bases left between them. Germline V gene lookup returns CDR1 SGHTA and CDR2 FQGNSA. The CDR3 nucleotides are TGTGCCAGCAGTCCTCTTTGGGGGGAGAGTTACGAGCAGTACTTC. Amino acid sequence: CASSPLWGESYEQYF.

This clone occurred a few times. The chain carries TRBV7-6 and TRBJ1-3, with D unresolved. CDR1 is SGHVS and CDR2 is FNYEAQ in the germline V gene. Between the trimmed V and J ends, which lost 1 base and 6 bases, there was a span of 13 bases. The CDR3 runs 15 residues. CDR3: CASSLVGGIENTIYF. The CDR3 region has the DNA TGTGCCAGCAGCTTAGTTGGAGGTATAGAAAACACCATATATTTT.

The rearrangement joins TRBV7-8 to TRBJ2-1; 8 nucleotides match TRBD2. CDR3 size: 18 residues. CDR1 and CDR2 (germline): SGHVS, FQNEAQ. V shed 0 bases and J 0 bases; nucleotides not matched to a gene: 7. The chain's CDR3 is CASSLARGAPSSYNEQFF. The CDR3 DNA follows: TGTGCCAGCAGCTTAGCGCGGGGGGCCCCAAGCTCCTACAATGAGCAGTTCTTC. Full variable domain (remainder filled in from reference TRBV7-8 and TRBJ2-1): GAGVSQSPRYKVAKRGQDVALRCDPISGHVSLFWYQQALGQGPEFLTYFQNEAQLDKSGLPSDRFFAERPEGSVSTLKIQRTQQEDSAVYLCASSLARGAPSSYNEQFFGPGTRLTVL.

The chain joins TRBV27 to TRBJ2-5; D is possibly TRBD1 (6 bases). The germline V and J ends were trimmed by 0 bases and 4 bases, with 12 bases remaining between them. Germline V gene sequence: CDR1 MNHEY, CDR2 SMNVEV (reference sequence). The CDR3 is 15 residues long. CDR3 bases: TGTGCCAGCAGTTTATCGGGGGCTAGTCGAGAGACCCAGTACTTC. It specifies CASSLSGASRETQYF.

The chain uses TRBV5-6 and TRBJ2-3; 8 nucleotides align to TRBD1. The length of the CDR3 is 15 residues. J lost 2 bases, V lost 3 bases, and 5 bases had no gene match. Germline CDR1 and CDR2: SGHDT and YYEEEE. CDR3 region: CASSSAGGFTDTQYF. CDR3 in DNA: TGTGCCAGCAGCTCCGCAGGGGGCTTCACAGATACGCAGTATTTT. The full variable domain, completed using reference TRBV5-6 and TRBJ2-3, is DAGVTQSPTHLIKTRGQQVTLRCSPKSGHDTVSWYQQALGQGPQFIFQYYEEEERQRGNFPDRFSGHQFPNYSSELNVNALLLGDSALYLCASSSAGGFTDTQYFGPGTRLTVL.

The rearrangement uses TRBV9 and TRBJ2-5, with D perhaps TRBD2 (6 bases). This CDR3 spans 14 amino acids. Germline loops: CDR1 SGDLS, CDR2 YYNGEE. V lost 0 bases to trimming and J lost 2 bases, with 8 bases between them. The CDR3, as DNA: TGTGCCAGCAGCGTAGTCGGGGGACAAGAGACCCAGTACTTC. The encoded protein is CASSVVGGQETQYF.

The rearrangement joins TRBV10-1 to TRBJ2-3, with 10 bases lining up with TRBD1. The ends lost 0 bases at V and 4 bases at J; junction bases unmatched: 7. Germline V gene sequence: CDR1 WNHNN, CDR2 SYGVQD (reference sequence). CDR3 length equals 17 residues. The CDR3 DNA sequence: TGCGCCAGCAGTGAGTCTACTATTGGACAGGGGGCAGATACGCAGTATTTT. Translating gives CASSESTIGQGADTQYF.

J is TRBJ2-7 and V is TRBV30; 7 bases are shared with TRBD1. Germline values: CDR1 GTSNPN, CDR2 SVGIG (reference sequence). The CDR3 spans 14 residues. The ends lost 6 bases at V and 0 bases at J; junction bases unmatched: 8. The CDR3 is CACPGQNSSYEQYF. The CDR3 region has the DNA TGTGCCTGTCCGGGACAGAACAGCTCCTACGAGCAGTACTTC. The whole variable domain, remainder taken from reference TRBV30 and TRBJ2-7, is SQTIHQWPATLVQPVGSPLSLECTVEGTSNPNLYWYRQAAGRGLQLLFYSVGIGQISSEVPQNLSASRPQDRQFILSSKKLLLSDSGFYLCACPGQNSSYEQYFGPGTRLTVT.

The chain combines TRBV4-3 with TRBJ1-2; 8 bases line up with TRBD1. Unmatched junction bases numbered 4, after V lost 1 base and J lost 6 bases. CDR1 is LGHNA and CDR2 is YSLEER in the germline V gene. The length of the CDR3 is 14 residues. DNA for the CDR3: TGCGCCAGCAGCCAAGCGCTGACAGGGGATGGCTACACCTTC. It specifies CASSQALTGDGYTF.

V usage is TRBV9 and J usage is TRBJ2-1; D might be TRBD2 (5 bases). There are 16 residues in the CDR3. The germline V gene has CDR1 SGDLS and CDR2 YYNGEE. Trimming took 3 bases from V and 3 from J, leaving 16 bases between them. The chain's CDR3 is CASSATGLDGYNEQFF. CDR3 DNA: TGTGCCAGCAGCGCCACGGGGTTGGACGGCTACAATGAGCAGTTCTTC.

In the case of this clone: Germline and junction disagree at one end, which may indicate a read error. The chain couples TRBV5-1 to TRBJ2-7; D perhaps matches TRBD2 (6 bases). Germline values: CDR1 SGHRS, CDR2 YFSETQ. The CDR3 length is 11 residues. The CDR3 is CVWGGTYEQYF. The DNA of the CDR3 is TGTGTCTGGGGAGGAACCTACGAGCAGTACTTC.

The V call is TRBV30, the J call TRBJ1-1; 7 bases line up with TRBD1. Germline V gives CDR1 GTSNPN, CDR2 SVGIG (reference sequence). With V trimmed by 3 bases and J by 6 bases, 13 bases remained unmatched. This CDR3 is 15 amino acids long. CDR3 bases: TGTGCCTGGAGGACAGGGTCTCAGTCCGGCGCTGAAGCTTTCTTT. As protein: CAWRTGSQSGAEAFF.

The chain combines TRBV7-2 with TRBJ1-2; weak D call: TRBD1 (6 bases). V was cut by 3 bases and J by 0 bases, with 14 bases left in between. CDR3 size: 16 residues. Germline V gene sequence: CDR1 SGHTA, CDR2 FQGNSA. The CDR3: CASSFGRAGANYGYTF. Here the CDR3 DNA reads TGTGCCAGCAGCTTCGGGAGGGCAGGGGCTAACTATGGCTACACCTTC.

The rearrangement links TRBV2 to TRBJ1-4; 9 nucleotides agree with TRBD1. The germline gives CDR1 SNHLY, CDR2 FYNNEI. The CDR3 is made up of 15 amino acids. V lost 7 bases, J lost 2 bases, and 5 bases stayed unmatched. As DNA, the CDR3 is TGTGCCAGCATATTACAGGGGGCGACTAATGAAAAACTGTTTTTT. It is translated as CASILQGATNEKLFF.

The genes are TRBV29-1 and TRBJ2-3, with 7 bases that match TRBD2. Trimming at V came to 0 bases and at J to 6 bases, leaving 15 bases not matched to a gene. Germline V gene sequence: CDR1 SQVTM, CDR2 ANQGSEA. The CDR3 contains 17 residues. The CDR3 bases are TGCAGCGTTGAAGATCAAGGACTCGGGGGGATATTCGATACGCAGTATTTT. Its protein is CSVEDQGLGGIFDTQYF.

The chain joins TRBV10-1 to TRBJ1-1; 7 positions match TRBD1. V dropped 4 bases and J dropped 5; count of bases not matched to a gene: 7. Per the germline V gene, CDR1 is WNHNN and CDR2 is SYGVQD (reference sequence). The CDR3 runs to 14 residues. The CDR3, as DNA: TGCGCCAGCAGTGGGCCGGGACAGTCAACTGAAGCTTTCTTT. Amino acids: CASSGPGQSTEAFF.

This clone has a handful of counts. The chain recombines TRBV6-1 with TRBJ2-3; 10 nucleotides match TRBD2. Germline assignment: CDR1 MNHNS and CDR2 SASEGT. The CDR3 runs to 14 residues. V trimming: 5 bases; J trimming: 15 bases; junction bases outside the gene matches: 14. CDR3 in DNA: TGTGCCAGCAGTCGGTCGGAGGGACTAGCGTCGTTATATTTT. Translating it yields CASSRSEGLASLYF.

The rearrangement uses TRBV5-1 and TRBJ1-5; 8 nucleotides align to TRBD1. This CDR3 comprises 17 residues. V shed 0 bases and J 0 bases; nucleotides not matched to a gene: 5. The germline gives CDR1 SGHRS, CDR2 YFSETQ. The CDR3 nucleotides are TGCGCCAGCAGCTTGGCGCCCGGACAGGGTAGCAATCAGCCCCAGCATTTT. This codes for CASSLAPGQGSNQPQHF.

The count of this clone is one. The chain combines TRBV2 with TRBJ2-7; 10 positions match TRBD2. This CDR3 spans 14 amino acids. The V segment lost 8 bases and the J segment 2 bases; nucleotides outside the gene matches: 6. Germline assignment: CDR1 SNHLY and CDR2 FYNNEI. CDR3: CASFLAGVTYEQYF. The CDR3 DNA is TGTGCCAGCTTCCTAGCGGGGGTTACCTACGAGCAGTACTTC.

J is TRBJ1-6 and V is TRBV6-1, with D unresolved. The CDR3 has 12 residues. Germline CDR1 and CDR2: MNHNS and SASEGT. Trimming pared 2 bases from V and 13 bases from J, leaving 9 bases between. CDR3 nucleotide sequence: TGTGCCAGCAGTGAATCCAGCGTCCCCCTCCACTTT. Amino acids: CASSESSVPLHF.

The CDR3 spells CASSLVVGGGNTEAFF. DNA for the CDR3: TGTGCCAGCAGCTTAGTGGTCGGGGGAGGGAACACTGAAGCTTTCTTT. J is TRBJ1-1 and V is TRBV13, with a possible D match to TRBD1 (5 bases). This CDR3 region has 16 residues. V lost 1 base to trimming and J lost 1 base, with 13 bases between them. Looked up from germline, CDR1 is PRHDT and CDR2 is FYEKMQ (reference sequence).

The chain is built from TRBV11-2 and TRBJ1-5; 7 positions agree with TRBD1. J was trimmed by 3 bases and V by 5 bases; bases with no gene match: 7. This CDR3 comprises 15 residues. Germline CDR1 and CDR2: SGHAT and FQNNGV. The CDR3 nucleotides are TGTGCCAGCAGCACTACGACAGGGTCCAATCAGCCCCAGCATTTT. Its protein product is CASSTTTGSNQPQHF.

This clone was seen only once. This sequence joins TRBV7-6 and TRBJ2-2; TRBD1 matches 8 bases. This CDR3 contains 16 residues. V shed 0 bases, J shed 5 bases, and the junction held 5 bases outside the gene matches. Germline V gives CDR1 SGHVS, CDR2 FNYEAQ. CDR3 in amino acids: CASSLAGQGGTGELFF. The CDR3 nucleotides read TGTGCCAGCAGCTTAGCCGGACAGGGCGGAACCGGGGAGCTGTTTTTT.